The 22 T cell receptor beta chains presented below share a single source sample, sequenced in a study of shared clonotypes between healthy human individuals (dated by TCRdb to 2020 to 2021). Libraries were made using the immunoSEQ multiplex PCR assay. TCRdb obtained this table from immuneACCESS and retained in-frame rearrangements with V and J assigned. These tables miss some clones; where compared with another copy, unresolved V genes account for less than half of the shortfall, and the remainder is unexplained. Here the sample has approximately 2,000,000 clones; roughly 90% occur a single time. The top ten clones comprise approximately 0.41% of the sample. The sequenced sample consisted of naive CD4+ T cells from PBMCs. The cell subset or site label corresponds to: CD45RA+ positively selected. The origin of the receptors is a man between 18 and 29 years old in good health. Some clones in this sample may be carry-over from other donors' samples.

The genes are TRBV9 and TRBJ2-7, with TRBD2 matching over 8 bases. CDR1 is SGDLS and CDR2 is YYNGEE in the germline V gene. V was clipped by 0 bases and J by 5 bases; unmatched bases: 7. This CDR3 has 15 residues. The CDR3 region is CASSVEGAGVDEQYF. The CDR3 DNA is TGTGCCAGCAGCGTAGAAGGAGCGGGAGTCGACGAGCAGTACTTC.

This rearrangement joins TRBV5-5 to TRBJ2-3, with TRBD1 identical over 9 bases. The CDR3 covers 12 residues. V lost 0 bases, J lost 15 bases, and 5 bases stayed unmatched. Germline V CDR1 and CDR2: SGHKS, YYEKEE (reference sequence). The CDR3 region is CASSLAPGQGYF. The CDR3 region has the DNA TGTGCCAGCAGCTTGGCCCCGGGACAGGGCTATTTT.

This sequence joins TRBV6-5 and TRBJ1-4, with D perhaps matching TRBD1 (5 bases). CDR1 is MNHEY and CDR2 is SVGAGI in the germline V gene. Trimming removed 0 bases at V and 8 bases at J, with 10 bases between. This CDR3 region has 14 residues. The CDR3 DNA sequence: TGTGCCAGCAGTTACTCTGCAGGGTCAGAAAAACTGTTTTTT. This sequence encodes CASSYSAGSEKLFF.

The rearrangement joins TRBV28 to TRBJ2-3, with D perhaps matching TRBD1 or TRBD2 (6 bases each). Germline CDR1 is MDHEN and CDR2 is SYDVKM. The CDR3 covers 15 residues. With 6 bases removed from V and 0 bases from J, the gap between germline ends came to 13 bases. Here the CDR3 reads CASRLTGASTDTQYF. The CDR3, as DNA: TGTGCCAGCAGACTAACGGGGGCTAGCACAGATACGCAGTATTTT.

The genes are TRBV10-2 and TRBJ1-2; tentative D call: TRBD1 (6 bases). Germline-derived CDR1 and CDR2 are WSHSY and SAAADI. This CDR3 region has 15 residues. Trimming pared 3 bases from V and 1 base from J, leaving 12 bases between. CDR3 DNA sequence: TGCGCCAGCAGTGACCCGAACAGGGTTAACTATGGCTACACCTTC. It translates to CASSDPNRVNYGYTF.

The V gene is TRBV28, the J gene TRBJ2-7; 9 nucleotides match TRBD2. The CDR3 spans 16 residues. Germline CDR1 is MDHEN and CDR2 is SYDVKM. V shed 4 bases, J shed 6 bases, and the junction held 13 bases outside the gene matches. This CDR3 is CASSSPGAGGPPEQYF. The CDR3 nucleotides are TGTGCCAGCAGTTCCCCGGGCGCGGGAGGGCCCCCCGAGCAGTACTTC.

In its sample, this clone was seen once. The gene calls are TRBV28 and TRBJ1-5; D gene unclear. The ends were cut back, 4 bases at V and 3 bases at J, with 13 bases in the middle. From germline, CDR1 is MDHEN and CDR2 SYDVKM. The CDR3 has 15 residues. CDR3 region: CASSSAGWDNQPQHF. CDR3 bases: TGTGCCAGCAGTTCGGCGGGATGGGACAATCAGCCCCAGCATTTT.

V and J are TRBV18 and TRBJ2-5; D not certain. Germline CDR1 and CDR2: KGHSH and LQKENI. Trimming took 2 bases from V and 7 from J, leaving 20 bases between them. This CDR3 region has 16 residues. CDR3 DNA sequence: TGTGCCAGCTCACCAGGATCAACGGTGGTAAGGTCGACCCAGTACTTC. Translation gives CASSPGSTVVRSTQYF.

The chain uses TRBV6-5 and TRBJ2-7, with D possibly TRBD2 on 5 matching bases. The CDR3 is made up of 14 amino acids. From germline, CDR1 is MNHEY and CDR2 SVGAGI. The germline V and J ends were trimmed by 6 bases and 1 base, with 13 bases remaining between them. For the CDR3, the DNA is TGTGCCAGCAGCCTCAGCGGCAATTCCTACGAGCAGTACTTC. Translation: CASSLSGNSYEQYF.

The rearrangement uses TRBV18 and TRBJ2-1; 9 bases agree with TRBD2. V shed 1 base, J shed 8 bases, and the junction held 18 bases outside the gene matches. The CDR3 is made up of 19 amino acids. The V gene's germline CDR1 is KGHSH and CDR2 LQKENI. The CDR3 DNA follows: TGTGCCAGCTCACCACTTCGACTAGCGGCCCTCGATGTGTTGGATGAGCAGTTCTTC. It encodes CASSPLRLAALDVLDEQFF. Variable domain in full (rest from reference TRBV18 and TRBJ2-1): NAGVMQNPRHLVRRRGQEARLRCSPMKGHSHVYWYRQLPEEGLKFMVYLQKENIIDESGMPKERFSAEFPKEGPSILRIQQVVRGDSAAYFCASSPLRLAALDVLDEQFFGPGTRLTVL.

The chain carries TRBV11-2 and TRBJ1-1; no reliable D call. The CDR3 runs 14 residues. Germline V gene data show CDR1 as SGHAT and CDR2 as FQNNGV. V was trimmed by 5 bases and J by 4 bases, leaving 14 bases between them. The CDR3 DNA sequence: TGTGCCAGCAGCCTCTCAGCCATCGGCACTGAAGCTTTCTTT. It yields the protein CASSLSAIGTEAFF.

The V gene is TRBV7-2, the J gene TRBJ1-1; D gene unclear. CDR1 and CDR2 (germline): SGHTA, FQGNSA. The CDR3 length is 15 residues. Deletions cut 3 bases from V and 1 base from J, with 12 bases between. CDR3 in DNA: TGTGCCAGCAGCTTTGAGGGCAGCTCGAACACTGAAGCTTTCTTT. It specifies CASSFEGSSNTEAFF.

Comments on this clone: In the same sample, other DNA sequences code for this CDR3. The chain combines TRBV19 with TRBJ2-3; weak D call: TRBD2 (5 bases). Between the trimmed V and J ends, which lost 4 bases and 3 bases, there was a span of 17 bases. CDR1 is LNHDA, CDR2 SQIVND, per germline (reference sequence). The CDR3 has 16 residues. CDR3 sequence reads: CASSTLAGGGTDTQYF. The CDR3 DNA is TGTGCCAGTAGTACCCTGGCCGGTGGAGGTACAGATACGCAGTATTTT.

The chain combines TRBV28 with TRBJ2-1; TRBD1 or TRBD2 may be the D gene (7 bases each). Looked up from germline, CDR1 is MDHEN and CDR2 is SYDVKM. Trimming took 3 bases from V and 10 from J, leaving 25 bases between them. The length of the CDR3 is 17 residues. The CDR3 region is CASSFLYGQGGTDEQFF. Written as DNA, the CDR3 is TGTGCCAGCAGTTTCTTGTATGGCCAGGGGGGGACGGACGAGCAGTTCTTC.

V and J are TRBV28 and TRBJ1-1; TRBD1 might be the D (5 bases). The CDR3 loop spans 14 amino acids. Trimming left V 8 bases short and J 1 base short, with 14 bases between. CDR1 is MDHEN, CDR2 SYDVKM, per germline. The CDR3 DNA reads as TGTGCCAGCCACAGGAGGACCGGGAACACTGAAGCTTTCTTT. It codes for CASHRRTGNTEAFF.

The chain carries TRBV7-2 and TRBJ1-4, with no clear D. The germline V gene encodes CDR1 SGHTA and CDR2 FQGNSA. The CDR3 is 12 amino acids. Between the trimmed V and J ends, which lost 0 bases and 8 bases, there was a span of 4 bases. The CDR3 DNA reads as TGTGCCAGCAGCTTAGCGAAGGAAAAACTGTTTTTT. Translation: CASSLAKEKLFF.

The chain has TRBV30 and TRBJ1-4; D ambiguous. Trimming removed 5 bases from V and 8 bases from J, with 12 bases in between. The CDR3 runs to 12 residues. Germline V gives CDR1 GTSNPN, CDR2 SVGIG (reference sequence). In DNA form, the CDR3 reads TGTGCCTGGGGAAAATATGAGGAAAAACTGTTTTTT. It specifies CAWGKYEEKLFF. Variable domain in full (rest from reference TRBV30 and TRBJ1-4): SQTIHQWPATLVQPVGSPLSLECTVEGTSNPNLYWYRQAAGRGLQLLFYSVGIGQISSEVPQNLSASRPQDRQFILSSKKLLLSDSGFYLCAWGKYEEKLFFGSGTQLSVL.

Here the CDR3 DNA reads TGTGCCAGCAGCTCCCCCCGGGGGGAAAACACAGATACGCAGTATTTT. Translating gives CASSSPRGENTDTQYF. The chain recombines TRBV7-3 with TRBJ2-3; 7 bases align to TRBD2. From germline, CDR1 is SGHTA and CDR2 FQGTGA. Trimming cost V 4 bases and J 2 bases; bases outside gene matches: 9. The CDR3 covers 16 residues.

The CDR3 DNA is TGTGCCAGCAGCACCGGGACAGCCAACACAGATACGCAGTATTTT. This encodes CASSTGTANTDTQYF. The rearrangement uses TRBV7-2 and TRBJ2-3, with 7 bases matching TRBD1. Germline V gene lookup returns CDR1 SGHTA and CDR2 FQGNSA. The CDR3 runs to 15 residues. V shed 5 bases and J 2 bases; nucleotides not matched to a gene: 7.

The V call is TRBV19, the J call TRBJ2-5, with D maybe TRBD2 (5 bases). The CDR3 runs 14 residues. Germline-derived CDR1 and CDR2 are LNHDA and SQIVND (reference sequence). Trimming removed 5 bases from V and 2 bases from J, with 12 bases in between. CDR3: CASSPTGVQETQYF. CDR3 DNA sequence: TGTGCCAGTAGTCCGACCGGGGTTCAAGAGACCCAGTACTTC.

This clone has only one observation. The rearrangement joins TRBV7-3 to TRBJ2-7; perhaps D is TRBD1 or TRBD2 (5 bases each). CDR3 length: 13 residues. Between the trimmed V and J ends, which lost 4 bases and 5 bases, there was a span of 12 bases. The germline gives CDR1 SGHTA, CDR2 FQGTGA. CDR3 residues: CASSYGARDEQYF. The CDR3 DNA reads as TGTGCCAGCAGCTACGGGGCTCGGGACGAGCAGTACTTC.

This rearrangement joins TRBV5-1 to TRBJ2-5, with D unclear. Trimming took off 1 base at V and 2 bases at J, with 9 bases between the two ends. The CDR3 covers 14 residues. CDR1 and CDR2 from the germline V gene are SGHRS and YFSETQ. The CDR3 nucleotides read TGCGCCAGCAGCTTGACCGGGCGTCAAGAGACCCAGTACTTC. It specifies CASSLTGRQETQYF.